The source of this T cell receptor (beta chain) is a study of T cells in Graves' hyperthyroidism and ophthalmopathy (dated by TCRdb to between 2018 and 2020). Background for the entire study: Peripheral blood samples were taken at the time of initial diagnosis, prior to any treatment. In addition, the study compared T-cell repertoires in thyroid tissue and in blood from five to seven Graves' hyperthyroidism patients. TCR V-J signatures able to tell the groups apart were searched for in a discovery cohort of 90 to 100 patients, of whom roughly 42 had Graves' ophthalmopathy and roughly 58 had stable Graves' hyperthyroidism. After sampling, hyperthyroidism patients received methimazole starting at 30 mg daily, and ophthalmopathy patients received high-dose intravenous methylprednisolone. The 100 discovery patients were divided at random into training and test sets in a 7:3 ratio. An independent validation cohort of about 19 hyperthyroidism patients and about 15 patients who later progressed to ophthalmopathy tested prospective prediction of ophthalmopathy. According to the paper, TCR Vbeta CDR3 sequencing was carried out on approximately 140 peripheral blood samples, which came from fewer than 50 ophthalmopathy, 80 or so hyperthyroidism and some 17 progressor patients.

Details on this clonotype: Its antigen is currently not known. Base quality data are lacking; no much larger clone is found one base away.

In the ophthalmopathy patients, disease was moderately to severely active, with a Clinical Activity Score of 3 or more, a NOSPECS grade of 4 or more, and a duration of less than 3 months. Any patient with an uncontrolled infection, another autoimmune disease, pregnancy or lactation was excluded. Clinical symptoms, serum thyroxine and TRAb, thyroid ultrasound, and orbital computed tomography formed the basis for the diagnoses. PBMCs were separated from roughly 9.3 ml of fresh peripheral blood using Ficoll-Paque density gradient centrifugation. Total RNA was extracted using Trizol reagent, and RNA quality was assessed on an Agilent 2100 Bioanalyzer. Summary of the overall study and its limitations: During validation, the model predicted progression to ophthalmopathy a median of roughly 7.1 months ahead of onset, with more than 55% sensitivity and 72.22% specificity. In cross-validation, a model built on a 13 V-J signature told ophthalmopathy apart from stable hyperthyroidism with 85% to 90% sensitivity and roughly 81% specificity, and in testing the same model reached 80%/75%. No statistical method was used to set the sample size in advance, and investigators knew the group allocation. Most expanded thyroid clonotypes (frequency above 0.001) were also found in blood, which suggests that blood repertoires may mirror thyroid immune responses.

CDR1 and CDR2 (SGHRS, YFSETQ) derive from the germline V gene. V has 0 bases trimmed and J has 8 bases trimmed; junction bases matching no gene number 4. Inclusive of the bounding cysteine and phenylalanine, the CDR3 is 15 residues long. The entry retains the CDR3 DNA only, 45 bases that are in frame from base 1. The TCR beta CDR3 regions were amplified from the RNA transcripts. The TCR CDR3 was subjected to a first round of RT-PCR using the HTBI primer set and the Qiagen OneStep RT-PCR kit. A second multiplex PCR round built the libraries, followed by size selection and purification. Sequencing of the libraries was done on an Illumina HiSeq2000 using paired-end 100 bp reads. Concerning the study's data processing: SOAPnuke was used to process the raw data, removing reads that contained adapters or uncalled bases, had a mean Phred below 15, or lacked an exact match to the constant primer or identifier. High-quality paired reads were merged using COPE v1.2.5, and each unique nucleotide sequence was defined as a clonotype. MiTCR v1.1 was used to align clonotypes to the IMGT TRBV, TRBD and TRBJ reference segments. Analysis was restricted to V-J combinations with a frequency above 0.0001, which covered just over 98% of repertoires. A TCS score was defined as the ratio between F50 (clonal expansion) and ExV (chaos), using BLOSUM62-based TCRdist between CDR3 peptides within each V-J. Welch's t-statistics and random forest reduced fewer than 600 V-J features to roughly 13, which were used in a naive Bayes classifier (R e1071). TCRdb's own reprocessing of the public reads used fastp at Q25 and MiXCR and kept productive beta chains. Each entry is one CDR3 protein sequence, shown with its most common DNA and genes. These V and J calls rely on TCRdb rather than the paper's analysis. This sample comprises 600,000 or so distinct CDR3 sequences, 14% of them detected only once. Of the sample, 9.5% to 15% falls within the top ten clones.

The chain uses TRBV5-1 and TRBJ2-1, with 11 bases aligning to TRBD2. Sequenced sample: blood. This sequence originates from a woman aged 45-65 years with Graves' ophthalmopathy. The sequenced DNA is TGCGCCAGCAGCTTGGGACTAGCGGGGATGGATGAGCAGTTCTTC. This codes for CASSLGLAGMDEQFF.